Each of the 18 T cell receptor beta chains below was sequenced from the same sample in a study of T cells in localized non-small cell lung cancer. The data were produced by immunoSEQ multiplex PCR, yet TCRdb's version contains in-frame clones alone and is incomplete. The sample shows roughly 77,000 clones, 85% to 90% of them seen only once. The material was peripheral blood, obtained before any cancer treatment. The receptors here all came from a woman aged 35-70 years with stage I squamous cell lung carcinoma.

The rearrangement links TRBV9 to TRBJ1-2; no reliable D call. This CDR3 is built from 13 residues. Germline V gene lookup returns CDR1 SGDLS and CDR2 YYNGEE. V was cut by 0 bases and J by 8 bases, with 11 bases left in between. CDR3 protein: CASSVEAASGYTF. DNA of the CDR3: TGTGCCAGCAGCGTAGAGGCGGCCTCAGGCTACACCTTC.

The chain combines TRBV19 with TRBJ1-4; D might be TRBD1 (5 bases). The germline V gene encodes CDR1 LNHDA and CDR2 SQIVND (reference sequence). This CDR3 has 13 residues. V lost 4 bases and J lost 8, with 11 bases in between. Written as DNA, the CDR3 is TGTGCCAGTAGTAAAGGGGTCGGAGAAAAACTGTTTTTT. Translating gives CASSKGVGEKLFF.

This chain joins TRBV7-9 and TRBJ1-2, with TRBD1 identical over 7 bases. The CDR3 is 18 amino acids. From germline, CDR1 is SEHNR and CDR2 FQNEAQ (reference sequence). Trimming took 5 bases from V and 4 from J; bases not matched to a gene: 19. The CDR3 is CASSPLQGTKPLGYGYTF. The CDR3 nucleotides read TGTGCCAGCAGCCCCCTACAGGGGACGAAACCCTTGGGCTATGGCTACACCTTC.

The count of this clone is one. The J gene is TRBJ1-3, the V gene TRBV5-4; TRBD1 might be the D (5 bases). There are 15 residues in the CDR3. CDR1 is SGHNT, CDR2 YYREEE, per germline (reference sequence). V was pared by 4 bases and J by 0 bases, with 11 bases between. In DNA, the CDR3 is TGTGCCAGCAGCCAAGAGACAGCCTCTGGAAACACCATATATTTT. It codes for CASSQETASGNTIYF.

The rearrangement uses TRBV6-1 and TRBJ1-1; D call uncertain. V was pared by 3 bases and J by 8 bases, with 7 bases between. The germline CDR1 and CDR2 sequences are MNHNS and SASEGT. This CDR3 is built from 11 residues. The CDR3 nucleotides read TGTGCCAGCAGTGATGGGAGGGAAGCTTTCTTT. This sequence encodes CASSDGREAFF.

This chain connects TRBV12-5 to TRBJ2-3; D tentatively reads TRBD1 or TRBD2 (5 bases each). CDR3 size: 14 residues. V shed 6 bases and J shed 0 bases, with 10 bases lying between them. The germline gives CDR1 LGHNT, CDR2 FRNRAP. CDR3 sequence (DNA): TGTGCTAGTGGCTGGGACGGGAGCACAGATACGCAGTATTTT. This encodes CASGWDGSTDTQYF.

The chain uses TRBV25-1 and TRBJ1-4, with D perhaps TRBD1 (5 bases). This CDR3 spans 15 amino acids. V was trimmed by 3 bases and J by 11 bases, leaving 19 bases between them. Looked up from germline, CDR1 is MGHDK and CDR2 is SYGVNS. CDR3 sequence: CASSDSVGGIWKLFF. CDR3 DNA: TGTGCCAGCAGTGATTCCGTTGGGGGGATTTGGAAACTGTTTTTT.

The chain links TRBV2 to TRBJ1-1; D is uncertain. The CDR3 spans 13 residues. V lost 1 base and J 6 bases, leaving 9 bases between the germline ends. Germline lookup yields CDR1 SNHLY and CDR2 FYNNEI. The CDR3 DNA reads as TGTGCCAGCAGTGAAGGAGGGATCTCTGAAGCTTTCTTT. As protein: CASSEGGISEAFF.

The CDR3, as DNA: TGTGCCAGCAGCTTAGATCGGTGGGGGGAAAAACTGTTTTTT. Translating it yields CASSLDRWGEKLFF. The chain employs TRBV11-2 and TRBJ1-4; TRBD1 might be the D (5 bases). Germline V gene lookup returns CDR1 SGHAT and CDR2 FQNNGV. The CDR3 is made up of 14 amino acids. Deletions cut 0 bases from V and 8 bases from J, with 10 bases between.

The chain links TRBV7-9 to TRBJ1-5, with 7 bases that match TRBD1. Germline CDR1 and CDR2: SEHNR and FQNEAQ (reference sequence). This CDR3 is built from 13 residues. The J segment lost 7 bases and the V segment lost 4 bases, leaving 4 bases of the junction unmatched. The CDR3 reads CASSSKQGQPQHF. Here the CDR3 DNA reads TGTGCCAGCAGCTCGAAACAGGGGCAGCCCCAGCATTTT.

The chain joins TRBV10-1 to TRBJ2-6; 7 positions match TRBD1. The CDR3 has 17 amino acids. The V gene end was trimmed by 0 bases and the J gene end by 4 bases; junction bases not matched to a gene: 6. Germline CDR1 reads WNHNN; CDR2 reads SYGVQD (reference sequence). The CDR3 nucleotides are TGCGCCAGCAGTGAGTCGACAGGGATAGGGGGGGCCAACGTCCTGACTTTC. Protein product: CASSESTGIGGANVLTF.

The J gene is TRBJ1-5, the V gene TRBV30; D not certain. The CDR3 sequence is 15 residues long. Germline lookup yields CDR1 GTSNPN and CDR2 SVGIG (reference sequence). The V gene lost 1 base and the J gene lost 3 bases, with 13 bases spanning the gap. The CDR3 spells CAWSEGSNSNQPQHF. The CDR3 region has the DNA TGTGCCTGGAGTGAGGGCAGTAACTCCAATCAGCCCCAGCATTTT.

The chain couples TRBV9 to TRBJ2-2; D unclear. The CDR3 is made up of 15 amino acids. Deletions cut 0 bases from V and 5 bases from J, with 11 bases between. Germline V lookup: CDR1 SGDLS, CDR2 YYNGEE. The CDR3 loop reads CASSVDGRTTGELFF. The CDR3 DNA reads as TGTGCCAGCAGCGTAGACGGGCGAACAACCGGGGAGCTGTTTTTT.

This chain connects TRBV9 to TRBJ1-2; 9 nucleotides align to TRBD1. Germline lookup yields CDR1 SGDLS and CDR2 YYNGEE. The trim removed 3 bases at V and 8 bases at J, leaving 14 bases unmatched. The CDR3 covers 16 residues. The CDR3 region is CASSDGTGLYSAGYTF. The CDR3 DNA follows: TGTGCCAGCAGCGACGGGACAGGGTTATATTCGGCGGGCTACACCTTC.

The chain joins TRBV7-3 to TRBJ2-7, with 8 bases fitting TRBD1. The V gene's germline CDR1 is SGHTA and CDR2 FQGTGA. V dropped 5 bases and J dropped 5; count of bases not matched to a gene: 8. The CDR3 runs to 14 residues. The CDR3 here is CASSLGDRSHEQYF. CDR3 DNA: TGTGCCAGCAGCCTAGGGGACAGGAGCCACGAGCAGTACTTC.

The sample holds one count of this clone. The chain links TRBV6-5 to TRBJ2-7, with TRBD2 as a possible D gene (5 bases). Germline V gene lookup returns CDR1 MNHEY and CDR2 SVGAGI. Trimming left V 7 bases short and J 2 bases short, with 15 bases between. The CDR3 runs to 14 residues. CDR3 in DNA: TGTGCCAGCACTGTGGACTTAACTACCTACGAGCAGTACTTC. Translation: CASTVDLTTYEQYF.

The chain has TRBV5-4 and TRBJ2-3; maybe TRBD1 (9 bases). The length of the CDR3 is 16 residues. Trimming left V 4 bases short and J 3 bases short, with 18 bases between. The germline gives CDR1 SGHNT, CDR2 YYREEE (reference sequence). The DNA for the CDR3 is TGTGCCAGCAGCCGGGGGGGACAGGGCAGGACAGATACGCAGTATTTT. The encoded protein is CASSRGGQGRTDTQYF.

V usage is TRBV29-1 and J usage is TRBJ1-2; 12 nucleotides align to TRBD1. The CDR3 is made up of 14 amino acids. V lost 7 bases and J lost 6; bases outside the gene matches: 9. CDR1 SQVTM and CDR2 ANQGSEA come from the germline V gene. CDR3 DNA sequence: TGCAGCGCAACAAAGGGGACAGGGGGCAATGGCTACACCTTC. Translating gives CSATKGTGGNGYTF.